Below are 27 T cell receptor beta chains sequenced from a single sample in a study of cytotoxic CD8 clonotypes in ibrutinib-treated CLL. The method was immunoSEQ multiplex PCR; TCRdb's version includes in-frame clones alone and lacks a portion of them. The table records around 310,000 clones, roughly 80% of them present only once. Sequenced here: PBMCs, sampled before ibrutinib treatment. These receptors came from a human donor with chronic lymphocytic leukemia.

This chain's CDR3 is CASSQDRGGVKAEKLFF. CDR3 coding DNA: TGTGCCAGCAGCCAAGATCGAGGAGGGGTTAAGGCTGAAAAACTGTTTTTT. This chain connects TRBV4-2 to TRBJ1-4; a possible D gene is TRBD1 (5 bases). This CDR3 is built from 17 residues. The V gene lost 0 bases and the J gene lost 7 bases, with 18 bases spanning the gap. Per germline, CDR1 LGHNA and CDR2 YNFKEQ.

The chain links TRBV9 to TRBJ2-7; 13 nucleotides align to TRBD2. The CDR3 is 23 residues long. Germline trimming cut 4 bases from V and 3 bases from J; bases unmatched to any gene: 28. Germline V gene lookup returns CDR1 SGDLS and CDR2 YYNGEE. The CDR3 nucleotides read TGTGCCAGCAGCCATCGACAGGCCGACGGACTAGCGGGGGCCGACCCCCGAGACTACGAGCAGTACTTC. It is translated as CASSHRQADGLAGADPRDYEQYF.

This chain uses TRBV7-6 with TRBJ2-1; 7 bases map to TRBD2. With V trimmed by 1 base and J by 4 bases, 4 bases remained unmatched. The CDR3 runs to 15 residues. Per germline, CDR1 SGHVS and CDR2 FNYEAQ. This chain's CDR3 is CASSLGLAYYNEQFF. DNA of the CDR3: TGTGCCAGCAGCTTAGGACTAGCCTATTACAATGAGCAGTTCTTC.

The chain has TRBV20-1 and TRBJ1-3; no clear D. This CDR3 comprises 11 residues. Germline V gene lookup returns CDR1 DFQATT and CDR2 SNEGSKA (reference sequence). The germline V and J ends were trimmed by 2 bases and 6 bases, with 5 bases remaining between them. The CDR3 reads CSARRQNTIYF. The CDR3 coding sequence is TGCAGTGCTAGACGTCAAAACACCATATATTTT.

V and J are TRBV6-6 and TRBJ2-7; tentatively, D is TRBD2 (6 bases). V lost 6 bases and J lost 4, with 19 bases in between. Germline V CDR1 and CDR2: MNHNY, SVGAGI (reference sequence). The CDR3 extends over 15 amino acids. The CDR3 region is CASRDVAGRGYEQYF. In DNA, the CDR3 is TGTGCCAGCAGAGACGTAGCCGGGAGAGGGTACGAGCAGTACTTC.

This clone showed up just once. This chain joins TRBV4-3 and TRBJ1-1; D is uncertain. The CDR3 is 13 amino acids. The V end was cut by 4 bases, the J end by 1 base, with 7 bases between. Germline V gene lookup returns CDR1 LGHNA and CDR2 YSLEER. The CDR3 here is CASSRGGNTEAFF. CDR3 nucleotides: TGCGCCAGCAGCCGAGGAGGGAACACTGAAGCTTTCTTT.

This chain uses TRBV6-6 with TRBJ2-7, with 9 positions matching TRBD2. V gave up 5 bases and J gave up 4 bases; unmatched junction bases: 12. CDR1 is MNHNY, CDR2 SVGAGI, per germline (reference sequence). The CDR3 is 16 residues long. Here the CDR3 reads CASSRPGASGVYEQYF. CDR3 DNA: TGTGCCAGCAGTCGACCAGGGGCTAGCGGGGTATACGAGCAGTACTTC.

The chain employs TRBV7-8 and TRBJ2-1; 8 nucleotides align to TRBD2. Germline lookup yields CDR1 SGHVS and CDR2 FQNEAQ. This CDR3 comprises 16 residues. Losses at the gene ends were 5 bases for V and 4 bases for J; bases not matched to a gene: 10. The CDR3 coding sequence is TGTGCCAGCAGCCGATTAGCGGGATCCCCTTACAATGAGCAGTTCTTC. Translating it yields CASSRLAGSPYNEQFF. The full variable domain, its missing parts supplied by reference TRBV7-8 and TRBJ2-1, is GAGVSQSPRYKVAKRGQDVALRCDPISGHVSLFWYQQALGQGPEFLTYFQNEAQLDKSGLPSDRFFAERPEGSVSTLKIQRTQQEDSAVYLCASSRLAGSPYNEQFFGPGTRLTVL.

This chain links TRBV29-1 with TRBJ2-3; D not resolved. This CDR3 spans 14 amino acids. Trimming removed 4 bases from V and 3 bases from J, with 14 bases in between. The germline gives CDR1 SQVTM, CDR2 ANQGSEA. DNA of the CDR3: TGCAGCGTTGCTGGGGATCGTAGTACAGATACGCAGTATTTT. Translating it yields CSVAGDRSTDTQYF.

This clone was found a few times. V usage is TRBV5-4 and J usage is TRBJ2-7; 7 bases agree with TRBD1. The germline CDR1 and CDR2 sequences are SGHNT and YYREEE (reference sequence). J gave up 3 bases and V 4 bases, and 7 bases lay outside the gene matches. The CDR3 is 14 residues long. CDR3 region: CASSTRTGVYEQYF. The CDR3 coding sequence is TGTGCCAGCAGCACCAGGACAGGAGTCTACGAGCAGTACTTC.

V usage is TRBV5-1 and J usage is TRBJ2-3; 8 bases fit TRBD2. CDR3 length equals 17 residues. Germline CDR1 and CDR2: SGHRS and YFSETQ. The trim removed 0 bases at V and 0 bases at J, leaving 6 bases unmatched. CDR3 residues: CASSLVGSGDSTDTQYF. In DNA form, the CDR3 reads TGCGCCAGCAGCTTGGTTGGTAGCGGGGACAGCACAGATACGCAGTATTTT.

V and J are TRBV5-1 and TRBJ2-7; 9 nucleotides match TRBD1. With 2 bases clipped from V and 6 bases from J, the junction kept 6 bases outside the gene matches. Looked up from germline, CDR1 is SGHRS and CDR2 is YFSETQ. The CDR3 length is 14 residues. Written as DNA, the CDR3 is TGCGCCAGCAGCTTACCGGGACAGGGCCCCGAGCAGTACTTC. Translation gives CASSLPGQGPEQYF.

V and J are TRBV5-1 and TRBJ1-1; 7 nucleotides agree with TRBD1. The junction had 8 bases not matched to a gene; V was cut back by 4 bases and J by 5 bases. The CDR3 consists of 14 residues. Germline CDR1 is SGHRS and CDR2 is YFSETQ. The CDR3 sequence is CASSDQGVGTEAFF. DNA for the CDR3: TGCGCCAGCAGCGACCAGGGGGTGGGGACTGAAGCTTTCTTT. Full variable domain (missing parts from reference TRBV5-1 and TRBJ1-1): KAGVTQTPRYLIKTRGQQVTLSCSPISGHRSVSWYQQTPGQGLQFLFEYFSETQRNKGNFPGRFSGRQFSNSRSEMNVSTLELGDSALYLCASSDQGVGTEAFFGQGTRLTVV.

J is TRBJ2-7 and V is TRBV19; D call uncertain. Trimming pared 5 bases from V and 1 base from J, leaving 6 bases between. The CDR3 sequence is 12 residues long. Germline CDR1 and CDR2: LNHDA and SQIVND (reference sequence). The DNA for the CDR3 is TGTGCCAGTAGTGGAGTATCCTACGAGCAGTACTTC. Its translation is CASSGVSYEQYF.

The chain carries TRBV25-1 and TRBJ2-5; 12 bases match TRBD2. The CDR3 is 15 amino acids. Germline CDR1 and CDR2: MGHDK and SYGVNS. V shed 5 bases and J 5 bases; nucleotides not matched to a gene: 6. The CDR3 region has the DNA TGTGCCAGCAGTCCGACTAGCGGGAGTGGGGAGACCCAGTACTTC. This sequence encodes CASSPTSGSGETQYF.

The count of this clone is one. The chain couples TRBV6-6 to TRBJ2-3; TRBD2 matches 11 bases. V gave up 6 bases and J gave up 5 bases; unmatched junction bases: 4. The CDR3 has 14 residues. Germline loops: CDR1 MNHNY, CDR2 SVGAGI (reference sequence). CDR3 in amino acids: CASSHTSGRDTQYF. The CDR3, as DNA: TGTGCCAGCAGCCACACTAGCGGGAGAGATACGCAGTATTTT.

The rearrangement uses TRBV29-1 and TRBJ1-2; D is unresolved. The V gene lost 4 bases and the J gene lost 7 bases, with 13 bases spanning the gap. The CDR3 is made up of 12 amino acids. The V gene's germline CDR1 is SQVTM and CDR2 ANQGSEA. CDR3 amino acids: CSVASGSGGYTF. The DNA for the CDR3 is TGCAGCGTTGCATCGGGGTCTGGTGGCTACACCTTC.

The genes are TRBV25-1 and TRBJ1-4; TRBD1 might be the D (5 bases). The CDR3 contains 12 residues. CDR1 MGHDK and CDR2 SYGVNS come from the germline V gene. Trimming left V 5 bases short and J 13 bases short, with 14 bases between. CDR3 protein: CASSPLPGALFF. CDR3 coding DNA: TGTGCCAGCAGTCCCCTCCCCGGGGCACTGTTTTTT. The variable domain in full, with the rest retrieved from reference TRBV25-1 and TRBJ1-4, is EADIYQTPRYLVIGTGKKITLECSQTMGHDKMYWYQQDPGMELHLIHYSYGVNSTEKGDLSSESTVSRIRTEHFPLTLESARPSHTSQYLCASSPLPGALFFGSGTQLSVL.

The genes are TRBV29-1 and TRBJ1-3; maybe TRBD1 (6 bases). Germline CDR1 reads SQVTM; CDR2 reads ANQGSEA. V was pared by 4 bases and J by 4 bases, with 11 bases between. The CDR3 extends over 13 amino acids. The CDR3 is CSVGGGRGNTIYF. CDR3 sequence (DNA): TGCAGCGTTGGGGGGGGCAGAGGAAACACCATATATTTT.

The sample holds one count of this clone. The CDR3 loop is CASSPGRHTGELFF. CDR3 bases: TGTGCCAGCAGCCCCGGGAGGCACACCGGGGAGCTGTTTTTT. The chain combines TRBV4-2 with TRBJ2-2; 7 nucleotides line up with TRBD2. J gave up 3 bases and V 4 bases, and 2 bases lay outside the gene matches. The CDR3 spans 14 residues. Germline assignment: CDR1 LGHNA and CDR2 YNFKEQ.

This chain connects TRBV7-8 to TRBJ1-5, with 9 nucleotides matching TRBD1. The CDR3 runs to 16 residues. Germline V gene lookup returns CDR1 SGHVS and CDR2 FQNEAQ. J gave up 5 bases and V 5 bases, and 10 bases lay outside the gene matches. The CDR3 loop reads CASSIYTGQGYQPQHF. CDR3 sequence (DNA): TGTGCCAGCAGCATTTATACGGGACAGGGATATCAGCCCCAGCATTTT.

In this sample, this clone turned up once. This chain joins TRBV9 and TRBJ2-7; D remains unclear. V was cut by 0 bases and J by 6 bases, with 16 bases left in between. The CDR3 contains 15 residues. CDR1 is SGDLS and CDR2 is YYNGEE in the germline V gene. CDR3 in amino acids: CASSVGDGLPGEQYF. The CDR3 nucleotides read TGTGCCAGCAGCGTAGGAGACGGCCTCCCCGGCGAGCAGTACTTC.

This chain joins TRBV5-6 and TRBJ2-5; weak D call: TRBD2 (5 bases). V lost 4 bases and J 0 bases, leaving 10 bases between the germline ends. Germline loops: CDR1 SGHDT, CDR2 YYEEEE. The CDR3 has 14 residues. The CDR3 loop is CASSKRNYQETQYF. CDR3 bases: TGTGCCAGCAGCAAGCGGAACTACCAAGAGACCCAGTACTTC.

The chain combines TRBV7-2 with TRBJ1-2; 7 nucleotides match TRBD1. The CDR3 extends over 14 amino acids. Trimming at V came to 5 bases and at J to 6 bases, leaving 9 bases not matched to a gene. The germline gives CDR1 SGHTA, CDR2 FQGNSA. CDR3 sequence (DNA): TGTGCCAGCAGCCTCCGACCGACAGGGAATGGCTACACCTTC. Translation gives CASSLRPTGNGYTF.

The chain links TRBV30 to TRBJ2-1; 12 bases are a match to TRBD2. With 2 bases clipped from V and 15 bases from J, the junction kept 11 bases outside the gene matches. The length of the CDR3 is 14 residues. The germline CDR1 and CDR2 sequences are GTSNPN and SVGIG (reference sequence). CDR3 sequence (DNA): TGTGCCTGGAGTTCTGGACTAGCGGGACTAACCCGGTTCTTC. Amino acid sequence: CAWSSGLAGLTRFF. The full variable domain, completed using reference TRBV30 and TRBJ2-1, is SQTIHQWPATLVQPVGSPLSLECTVEGTSNPNLYWYRQAAGRGLQLLFYSVGIGQISSEVPQNLSASRPQDRQFILSSKKLLLSDSGFYLCAWSSGLAGLTRFFGPGTRLTVL.

J is TRBJ1-2 and V is TRBV9; D not certain. The CDR3 extends over 17 amino acids. The germline gives CDR1 SGDLS, CDR2 YYNGEE. With 0 bases removed from V and 0 bases from J, the gap between germline ends came to 15 bases. The CDR3 DNA reads TGTGCCAGCAGCGTAGCGGTAATTTCCTCATCTAACTATGGCTACACCTTC. Translating it yields CASSVAVISSSNYGYTF.

This chain joins TRBV7-3 and TRBJ2-7; D may be TRBD1 or TRBD2 (6 bases each). V shed 3 bases and J shed 7 bases, with 25 bases lying between them. In germline, CDR1 is SGHTA, CDR2 FQGTGA. This CDR3 has 17 residues. Written as DNA, the CDR3 is TGTGCCAGCAGCTTGGACAGCACCGGGACTCCCTATCGAGAGCAGTACTTC. It translates to CASSLDSTGTPYREQYF.